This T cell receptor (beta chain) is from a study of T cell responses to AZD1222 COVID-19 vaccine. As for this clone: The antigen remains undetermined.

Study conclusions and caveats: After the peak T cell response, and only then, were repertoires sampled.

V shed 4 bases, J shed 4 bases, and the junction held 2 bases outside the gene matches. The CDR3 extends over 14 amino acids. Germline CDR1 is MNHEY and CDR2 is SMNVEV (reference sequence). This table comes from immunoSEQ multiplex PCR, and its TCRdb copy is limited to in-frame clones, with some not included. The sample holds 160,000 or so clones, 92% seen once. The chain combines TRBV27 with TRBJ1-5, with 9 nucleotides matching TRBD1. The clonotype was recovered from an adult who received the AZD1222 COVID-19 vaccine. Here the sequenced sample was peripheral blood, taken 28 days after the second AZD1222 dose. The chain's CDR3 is CASSSDRGNQPQHF. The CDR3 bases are TGTGCCAGCAGTTCCGACAGGGGGAATCAGCCCCAGCATTTT.